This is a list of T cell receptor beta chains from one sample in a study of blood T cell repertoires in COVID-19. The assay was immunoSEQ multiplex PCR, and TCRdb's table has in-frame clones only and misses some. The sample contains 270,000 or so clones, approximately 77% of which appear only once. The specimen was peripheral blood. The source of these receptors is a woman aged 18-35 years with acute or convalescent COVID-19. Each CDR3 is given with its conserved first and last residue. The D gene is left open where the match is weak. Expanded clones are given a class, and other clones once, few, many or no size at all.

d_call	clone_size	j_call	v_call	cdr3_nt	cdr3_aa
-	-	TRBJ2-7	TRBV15	TGTGCCACCAGCAGAGTGGGCCTGGAGCAGTACTTC	CATSRVGLEQYF
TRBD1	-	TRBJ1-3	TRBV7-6	TGTGCCAGCAGCTTAGTTGGGACAGGGGGCTCTGGAAACACCATATATTTT	CASSLVGTGGSGNTIYF
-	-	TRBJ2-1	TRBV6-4	TGTGCCAGCAGTCTCCATCCCATAGCGAACAATGAGCAGTTCTTC	CASSLHPIANNEQFF
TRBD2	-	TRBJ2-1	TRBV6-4	TGTGCCAGCAGTGCGAACGGGAGGGCCTTAGGGGAGCAGTTCTTC	CASSANGRALGEQFF
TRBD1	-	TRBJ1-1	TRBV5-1	TGCGCCAGCAGCTTGGAGACAGGGGGCGGGACTGAAGCTTTCTTT	CASSLETGGGTEAFF
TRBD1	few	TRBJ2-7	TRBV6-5	TGTGCCAGCAGTCACGGACAGGGATCCTACGAGCAGTACTTC	CASSHGQGSYEQYF
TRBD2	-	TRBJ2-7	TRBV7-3	TGTGCCAGCAGCTTACGGGGGACTAGCGGGACCGATTCCTACGAGCAGTACTTC	CASSLRGTSGTDSYEQYF
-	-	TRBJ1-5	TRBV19	TGTGCCAGTACACAGTACCCGGCCTATAGCAATCAGCCCCAGCATTTT	CASTQYPAYSNQPQHF
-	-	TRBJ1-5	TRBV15	TGTGCCACCAGCAGGGACTTTTTAGGTCAGCCCCAGCATTTT	CATSRDFLGQPQHF
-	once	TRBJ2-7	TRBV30	TGTGCCTGGACTGGTAGCGGCTACGAGCAGTACTTC	CAWTGSGYEQYF
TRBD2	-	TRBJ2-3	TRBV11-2	TGTGCCAGCAGCTCGGCTGGACTAGGCTTCACAGATACGCAGTATTTT	CASSSAGLGFTDTQYF
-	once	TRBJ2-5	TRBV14	TGTGCCAGCAGCGCATTTAGTTTGTACCAAGAGACCCAGTACTTC	CASSAFSLYQETQYF
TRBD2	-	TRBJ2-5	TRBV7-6	TGTGCCAGCAGCTTAGTAATTAGCGGGAGGGCCGTCCGAGAGACCCAGTACTTC	CASSLVISGRAVRETQYF
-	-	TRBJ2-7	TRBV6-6	TGTGCCAGCAGTTACTCGAGCGTCGAGCAGTACTTC	CASSYSSVEQYF
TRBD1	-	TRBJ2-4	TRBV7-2	TGTGCCAGCAGCCCTGGACAGGGGAACATTCAGTACTTC	CASSPGQGNIQYF
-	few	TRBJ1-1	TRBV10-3	TGTGCCATCAGTGAGCCCCAGGGGTCTGGCACTGAAGCTTTCTTT	CAISEPQGSGTEAFF
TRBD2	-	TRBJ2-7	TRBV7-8	TGTGCCAGCAGCCCTCTTAGCGGGAGTTTCTACGAGCAGTACTTC	CASSPLSGSFYEQYF
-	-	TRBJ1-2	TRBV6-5	TGTGCCAGCACCAACAGGGCATACCATATCTATGGCTACACCTTC	CASTNRAYHIYGYTF
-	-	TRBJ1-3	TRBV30	TGTGCCTGGAGTCAGGGGTCCCAATCCTCTGGAAACACCATATATTTT	CAWSQGSQSSGNTIYF
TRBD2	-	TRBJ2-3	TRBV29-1	TGCAGCGTTGAGCAGACTAGCCTAAGCACAGATACGCAGTATTTT	CSVEQTSLSTDTQYF
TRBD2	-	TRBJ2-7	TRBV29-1	TGCAGCGTTGAAGTCAGCGGGAGTGGTTACGAGCAGTACTTC	CSVEVSGSGYEQYF
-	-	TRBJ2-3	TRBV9	TGTGCCAGCAGCGTAGAGACAGCCCGAGGCACAGATACGCAGTATTTT	CASSVETARGTDTQYF
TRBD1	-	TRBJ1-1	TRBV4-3	TGCGCCAGCAGCCCGCGGGACAGGGCAAACACTGAAGCTTTCTTT	CASSPRDRANTEAFF
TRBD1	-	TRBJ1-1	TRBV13	TGTGCCAGCAGCACATGGGACAGCACATACACTGAAGCTTTCTTT	CASSTWDSTYTEAFF
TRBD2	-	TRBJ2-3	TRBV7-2	TGTGCCAGCAGCCCCCGGACTAGCTTAGTCACAGATACGCAGTATTTT	CASSPRTSLVTDTQYF
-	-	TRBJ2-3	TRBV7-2	TGTGCCAGCAGCCCAAACAGGAACAGGGCGGCAGATACGCAGTATTTT	CASSPNRNRAADTQYF
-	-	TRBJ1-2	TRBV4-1	TGCGCCAGCAGCCAAGATGTAGGACTGGACTATGGCTACACCTTC	CASSQDVGLDYGYTF
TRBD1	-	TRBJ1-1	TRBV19	TGTGCCAGTAGTCCCCCAGGGGGAGGCACTGAAGCTTTCTTT	CASSPPGGGTEAFF
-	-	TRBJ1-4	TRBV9	TGTGCCAGCAGCGTAGGGGGAGGGGAAAAACTGTTTTTT	CASSVGGGEKLFF
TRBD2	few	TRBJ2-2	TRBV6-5	TGTGCCAGCACTAGGACTAGCCCCGGGGAGCTGTTTTTT	CASTRTSPGELFF
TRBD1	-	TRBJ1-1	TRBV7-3	TGTGCCAGCAGCGGACAGGGAGGAACTGAAGCTTTCTTT	CASSGQGGTEAFF
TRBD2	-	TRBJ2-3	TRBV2	TGTGCCAGCAAGCGGGAGGGCGTCGCAGATACGCAGTATTTT	CASKREGVADTQYF
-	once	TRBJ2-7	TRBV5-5	TGTGCCAGCAGCTTGTTTTTGGGCCCCTTGCCCTACGAGCAGTACTTC	CASSLFLGPLPYEQYF
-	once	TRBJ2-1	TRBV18	TGTGCCAGCTCACAAACATACAATGAGCAGTTCTTC	CASSQTYNEQFF
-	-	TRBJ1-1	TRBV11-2	TGTGCCAGCAGCTTATCCGCCGCGGTGAACACTGAAGCTTTCTTT	CASSLSAAVNTEAFF
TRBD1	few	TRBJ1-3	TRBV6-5	TGTGCCAGCAGACCCGACAGGGGCTCAGGAAACACCATATATTTT	CASRPDRGSGNTIYF
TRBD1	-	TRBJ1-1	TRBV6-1	TGTGCCAGCAGTGACAGGACAGGGCTCTTCTCTGGAGCTTTCTTT	CASSDRTGLFSGAFF
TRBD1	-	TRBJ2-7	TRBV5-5	TGTGCCAGCAGCTTGGACCCGGGACAGGGTAGATACGAGCAGTACTTC	CASSLDPGQGRYEQYF
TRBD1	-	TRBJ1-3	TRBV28	TGTGCCAGCAGTTTACAGGGGGAAGGAAACACCATATATTTT	CASSLQGEGNTIYF
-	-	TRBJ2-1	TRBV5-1	TGCGCCAGCAGCTTGTTGGCGGGAACCGTCTACAATGAGCAGTTCTTC	CASSLLAGTVYNEQFF
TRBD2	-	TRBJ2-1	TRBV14	TGTGCCAGCAGCCAATGGCGCGGGAGTGACACGGGCAATGAGCAGTTCTTC	CASSQWRGSDTGNEQFF
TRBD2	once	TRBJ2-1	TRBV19	TGTGCCAGTAGTGGGAATGCGGGAGGGAATGAGCAGTTCTTC	CASSGNAGGNEQFF
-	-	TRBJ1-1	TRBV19	TGTGCCAGTAGTATCTCTATGTGGGGGGCTGAAGCTTTCTTT	CASSISMWGAEAFF
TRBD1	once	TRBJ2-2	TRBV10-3	TGTGCCATTCTGGACAGGGCGAAGAACGGGGAGCTGTTTTTT	CAILDRAKNGELFF